This TCR beta chain stems from a study of cytomegalovirus exposure and HLA in healthy donors. Study in general: Prior work identified 95 million to 120 million unique TCR beta sequences in 150 million to 200 million T cells.

The primer mix had 60 Vbeta and 13 Jbeta primers. This table comes from immunoSEQ multiplex PCR, and its TCRdb copy is limited to in-frame clones, with some not included. The sample has around 130,000 clones, 55% to 75% seen once; the top ten hold 1.5% to 2%. This clone turned up a few times. V lost 3 bases and J 2 bases, leaving 12 bases between the germline ends. This CDR3 region has 14 residues. Germline loops: CDR1 SGHNT, CDR2 YYREEE (reference sequence). This clonotype was obtained from a man under 40 in good health and CMV-seropositive. V usage is TRBV5-4 and J usage is TRBJ2-7; D gene ambiguous. The sequencing sample was made of PBMCs. CDR3 bases: TGTGCCAGCAGCTATGGGCTATCTCCCTACGAGCAGTACTTC. This translates into CASSYGLSPYEQYF. The entire variable domain, with the rest obtained from reference TRBV5-4 and TRBJ2-7, is as follows: ETGVTQSPTHLIKTRGQQVTLRCSSQSGHNTVSWYQQALGQGPQFIFQYYREEENGRGNFPPRFSGLQFPNYSSELNVNALELDDSALYLCASSYGLSPYEQYFGPGTRLTVT.